This T cell receptor beta chain derives from a study of ipilimumab plus nivolumab after autologous stem cell transplantation. TCRdb keeps only in-frame clones here, not all; method: immunoSEQ multiplex PCR. The sample shows about 40,000 clones, around 93% of them seen only once. Germline assignment: CDR1 SEHNR and CDR2 FQNEAQ (reference sequence). The ends lost 4 bases at V and 5 bases at J; junction bases unmatched: 6. The CDR3 contains 15 residues. The sequence was collected from a male donor with multiple myeloma. V is TRBV7-9 and J is TRBJ2-1, with 9 bases identical to TRBD2. The specimen was PBMCs, collected in a trial of ipilimumab plus nivolumab as post-transplant consolidation. The CDR3 nucleotides are TGTGCCAGCAGCTCACGCAGACTAGCGGACAATGAGCAGTTCTTC. Protein sequence: CASSSRRLADNEQFF.